This TCR beta chain originates from a study of regulatory T cells in long-lasting Graves disease. Study-level points and caveats: TRBV28, TRBJ1-2 and TRBJ2-5 were segments that persistent disease favored.

TCR beta libraries were built with iRepertoire HTBI primers and Arm-PCR of CDR3 regions. TCRdb re-called the multiplex PCR reads through MiXCR, storing one row per CDR3 protein. The table records a few hundred thousand distinct CDR3 sequences, roughly 25% of them present only once. Time point here: persistent/refractory GD, antithyroid drugs over 5 years with positive TRAb. Following extraction of RNA from PBMCs, that RNA was used to make the TCR library. The V end was cut by 2 bases, the J end by 2 bases, with 15 bases between. Germline CDR1 and CDR2: SGHVS and FNYEAQ. The CDR3 is made up of 16 amino acids. This clonotype was picked up many times. As yet, its antigen is unknown.

This clonotype was sampled from a woman aged 40 to 50 with Graves disease. The chain carries TRBV7-6 and TRBJ2-5, with D hard to call. Material: peripheral blood mononuclear cells (PBMCs), obtained when the disease was refractory, from a patient treated with antithyroid drugs. CDR3 loop: CASSLSPGPKQETQYF. The DNA for the CDR3 is TGTGCCAGCAGCTTATCCCCCGGACCGAAACAAGAGACCCAGTACTTC.